What follows are 2 T cell receptor beta chains derived from one specimen sequenced in a study of blood T cell repertoires in COVID-19. Repertoires were generated with immunoSEQ multiplex PCR, while TCRdb's copy carries only in-frame clones and drops some. This table has approximately 56,000 clones, 80% to 90% appearing once. Sequencing used peripheral blood. These receptors came from a woman in her sixties or seventies with COVID-19, enrolled during active disease.

The chain carries TRBV10-3 and TRBJ2-2; TRBD1 agrees at 10 bases. J lost 7 bases, V lost 10 bases, and 6 bases had no gene match. This CDR3 spans 13 amino acids. Germline V gene lookup returns CDR1 ENHRY and CDR2 SYGVKD. CDR3 region: CATQDRGRGELFF. In DNA form, the CDR3 reads TGTGCCACCCAAGACAGGGGGCGCGGGGAGCTGTTTTTT.

The V gene is TRBV27, the J gene TRBJ2-2, with 10 bases lining up with TRBD2. This CDR3 comprises 16 residues. V lost 1 base and J lost 6; bases outside the gene matches: 5. CDR1 MNHEY and CDR2 SMNVEV come from the germline V gene (reference sequence). CDR3 nucleotide sequence: TGTGCCAGCAGTTTATTGTCTAGCGGGAGCTCCGGGGAGCTGTTTTTT. This codes for CASSLLSSGSSGELFF.